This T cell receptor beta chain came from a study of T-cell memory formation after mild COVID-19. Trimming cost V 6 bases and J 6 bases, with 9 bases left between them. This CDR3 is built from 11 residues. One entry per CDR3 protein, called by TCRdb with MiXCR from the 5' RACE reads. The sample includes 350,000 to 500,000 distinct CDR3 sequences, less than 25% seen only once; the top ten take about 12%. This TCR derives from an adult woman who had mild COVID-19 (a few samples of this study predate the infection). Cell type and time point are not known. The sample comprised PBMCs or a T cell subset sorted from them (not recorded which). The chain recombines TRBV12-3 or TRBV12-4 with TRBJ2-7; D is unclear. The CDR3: CASSPNREQYF. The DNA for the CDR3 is TGTGCCAGCAGCCCCAACCGCGAGCAGTACTTC.